The T cell receptor beta chain described here comes from a study of identical twins. Points from the study as a whole: Compared with models, monozygotic twins showed more out-of-frame TCR alpha sharing. Out-of-frame alpha sequences shared between twins exhibited an excess of low generation probability.

With regard to this clonotype: Its matching antigen is unknown.

TCRdb processed the 5' RACE reads anew with MiXCR; each CDR3 protein has one entry. The sample includes hundreds of thousands of distinct CDR3 sequences, about 7.5% of them seen just once. The data also belong to a second study, concerning yellow fever vaccine responses in identical twins.

Specimen: memory (CD45RO+) T cells sorted from blood. The sequence came from a woman aged 18-29 years in good health.

The CDR3 sequence: CASSFYEREGLYEQYF. CDR3 bases: TGTGCCAGCAGCTTTTACGAGCGGGAGGGCCTCTACGAGCAGTACTTC. The chain recombines TRBV7-2 with TRBJ2-7; 10 bases match TRBD2. Looked up from germline, CDR1 is SGHTA and CDR2 is FQGNSA. The V gene end was trimmed by 3 bases and the J gene end by 3 bases; junction bases not matched to a gene: 8. The CDR3 is 16 amino acids. Looking up the rest from reference TRBV7-2 and TRBJ2-7 gives the full variable domain: GAGVSQSPSNKVTEKGKDVELRCDPISGHTALYWYRQSLGQGLEFLIYFQGNSAPDKSGLPSDRFSAERTGGSVSTLTIQRTQQEDSAVYLCASSFYEREGLYEQYFGPGTRLTVT.